Shown below are 25 T cell receptor beta chains from a single sample sequenced in a study of cytomegalovirus exposure and HLA in healthy donors. PCR involved 60 Vbeta and 13 Jbeta primers. The protocol was immunoSEQ multiplex PCR, while the TCRdb copy is restricted to in-frame clones and leaves out a portion. This sample yields approximately 180,000 clones, of which just under 85% are seen a single time; around 4.8% belongs to the top ten. The sequencing input was PBMCs. The receptors were sampled from a girl between 10 and 17 years old in good health and CMV-seropositive.

The chain carries TRBV6-6 and TRBJ2-7; 8 bases agree with TRBD1. V gave up 7 bases and J gave up 3 bases; unmatched junction bases: 11. Germline CDR1 MNHNY, CDR2 SVGAGI (reference sequence). This CDR3 comprises 15 residues. The CDR3 nucleotides are TGTGCCAGCAACCAAGGGACAGGAGGGTACTACGAGCAGTACTTC. It translates to CASNQGTGGYYEQYF.

In its sample, this clone was seen once. The chain carries TRBV27 and TRBJ1-2; 8 bases align to TRBD1. This CDR3 has 13 residues. Trimming removed 8 bases from V and 8 bases from J; junction bases left unmatched: 10. The germline gives CDR1 MNHEY, CDR2 SMNVEV (reference sequence). CDR3 sequence (DNA): TGTGCCAGCGGTGGGACAGGTGCTCAAGGCTACACCTTC. This encodes CASGGTGAQGYTF.

A single count supports this clone. The chain couples TRBV11-3 to TRBJ1-3, with TRBD1 matching over 8 bases. The CDR3 loop spans 16 amino acids. In germline, CDR1 is SGHNT, CDR2 YENEEA. The V and J ends lost 4 bases and 0 bases, in that order; junction bases with no gene match: 5. The CDR3 nucleotides read TGTGCCAGCAGCTCCCGGACAGGGCCCTCTGGAAACACCATATATTTT. Its translation: CASSSRTGPSGNTIYF.

The gene calls are TRBV6-1 and TRBJ2-4; 8 positions match TRBD1. CDR3 length: 13 amino acids. Trimming at V came to 3 bases and at J to 12 bases, leaving 7 bases not matched to a gene. In germline, CDR1 is MNHNS, CDR2 SASEGT. The CDR3 bases are TGTGCCAGCAGTGACCAGCCACAGGGGGGTCAGTACTTC. Protein sequence: CASSDQPQGGQYF.

The chain links TRBV6-5 to TRBJ1-6, with D possibly matching TRBD1 (5 bases). Trimming shortened V by 0 bases and J by 5 bases, and 8 bases separated the two germline ends. Looked up from germline, CDR1 is MNHEY and CDR2 is SVGAGI. CDR3 length equals 15 residues. CDR3 in DNA: TGTGCCAGCAGTTACTCGGGGCAGCATAATTCACCCCTCCACTTT. Its translation: CASSYSGQHNSPLHF.

The chain employs TRBV9 and TRBJ1-4, with D possibly matching TRBD1 (6 bases). Trimming took off 2 bases at V and 3 bases at J, with 11 bases between the two ends. Germline V gene lookup returns CDR1 SGDLS and CDR2 YYNGEE. The CDR3 length is 15 residues. CDR3 bases: TGTGCCAGCAGCGTTACCCCAGGGGCTAATGAAAAACTGTTTTTT. Translating gives CASSVTPGANEKLFF.

This clone has a handful of counts. The V gene is TRBV7-9, the J gene TRBJ1-2; 8 bases are shared with TRBD1. The CDR3 is made up of 13 amino acids. With V trimmed by 6 bases and J by 5 bases, 5 bases remained unmatched. Germline V gene data show CDR1 as SEHNR and CDR2 as FQNEAQ (reference sequence). CDR3 nucleotides: TGTGCCAGCAGGCCAACAGGGGGGTATGGCTACACCTTC. Encoded protein: CASRPTGGYGYTF.

The V gene is TRBV27, the J gene TRBJ1-2; 9 bases agree with TRBD1. Germline V CDR1 and CDR2: MNHEY, SMNVEV (reference sequence). The CDR3 totals 12 residues. V lost 8 bases, J lost 4 bases, and 2 bases stayed unmatched. Here the CDR3 DNA reads TGTGCCAGCGGACAGGGGAGCTATGGCTACACCTTC. Translating gives CASGQGSYGYTF.

The rearrangement joins TRBV9 to TRBJ1-1; TRBD1 might be the D (5 bases). The CDR3 loop spans 16 amino acids. CDR1 and CDR2 (germline): SGDLS, YYNGEE. Trimming stripped 3 bases from V and 7 bases from J, with 22 bases between. This CDR3 is CASSGKAQGPSDEAFF. As DNA, the CDR3 is TGTGCCAGCAGCGGGAAAGCTCAGGGCCCTAGTGATGAAGCTTTCTTT.

The chain carries TRBV6-6 and TRBJ1-4, with 7 bases fitting TRBD1. The CDR3 length is 16 residues. J gave up 2 bases and V 4 bases, and 7 bases lay outside the gene matches. The germline gives CDR1 MNHNY, CDR2 SVGAGI (reference sequence). The CDR3 sequence: CASSWTGSATNEKLFF. The CDR3 bases are TGTGCCAGCAGTTGGACAGGATCCGCGACTAATGAAAAACTGTTTTTT.

The chain is built from TRBV6-6 and TRBJ1-4; 8 bases match TRBD1. CDR1 is MNHNY, CDR2 SVGAGI, per germline (reference sequence). There are 15 residues in the CDR3. The V gene end was trimmed by 7 bases and the J gene end by 6 bases; junction bases not matched to a gene: 10. The CDR3 DNA is TGTGCCAGCACAGACAGGGGAGGAGGGCATGAAAAACTGTTTTTT. This codes for CASTDRGGGHEKLFF.

The V call is TRBV6-1, the J call TRBJ1-2, with unresolved D. Germline V gene sequence: CDR1 MNHNS, CDR2 SASEGT. The CDR3 covers 13 residues. V lost 3 bases and J 1 base, leaving 6 bases between the germline ends. CDR3: CASSDRINYGYTF. For the CDR3, the DNA is TGTGCCAGCAGTGACAGGATTAACTATGGCTACACCTTC.

The genes are TRBV6-5 and TRBJ1-1; TRBD1 matches at 12 bases. CDR3 length: 15 residues. Germline trimming cut 3 bases from V and 5 bases from J; bases unmatched to any gene: 4. CDR1 is MNHEY and CDR2 is SVGAGI in the germline V gene. The DNA of the CDR3 is TGTGCCAGCAGTTATAAGGGACAGGGGGCAACTGAAGCTTTCTTT. Translated: CASSYKGQGATEAFF.

Only a few counts were recorded for this clone. J is TRBJ2-2 and V is TRBV11-2; D gene uncertain. With 3 bases removed from V and 2 bases from J, the gap between germline ends came to 4 bases. Germline assignment: CDR1 SGHAT and CDR2 FQNNGV. CDR3 length: 13 residues. The CDR3 loop is CASSFTNTGELFF. In nucleotides, the CDR3 is TGTGCCAGCAGCTTTACTAACACCGGGGAGCTGTTTTTT. Based on the CDR3 plus reference TRBV11-2 and TRBJ2-2, the full variable domain is EAGVAQSPRYKIIEKRQSVAFWCNPISGHATLYWYQQILGQGPKLLIQFQNNGVVDDSQLPKDRFSAERLKGVDSTLKIQPAKLEDSAVYLCASSFTNTGELFFGEGSRLTVL.

The chain combines TRBV11-2 with TRBJ1-6, with D tentatively TRBD1 (5 bases). Germline CDR1 is SGHAT and CDR2 is FQNNGV. CDR3 length: 16 amino acids. The V and J ends lost 0 bases and 7 bases respectively, with 13 bases between them. CDR3: CASSLDNVGGNSPLHF. DNA for the CDR3: TGTGCCAGCAGCTTAGATAATGTTGGGGGGAATTCACCCCTCCACTTT.

The chain couples TRBV7-6 to TRBJ2-3; the match to TRBD2 covers 11 bases. The CDR3 totals 15 residues. Trimming cost V 4 bases and J 4 bases; bases outside gene matches: 4. Germline V CDR1 and CDR2: SGHVS, FNYEAQ. CDR3 nucleotide sequence: TGTGCCAGCAGCTCTAGCGGGGGGTCCGCAGATACGCAGTATTTT. The encoded protein is CASSSSGGSADTQYF. The complete variable domain, with remaining parts taken from reference TRBV7-6 and TRBJ2-3, reads GAGVSQSPRYKVTKRGQDVALRCDPISGHVSLYWYRQALGQGPEFLTYFNYEAQQDKSGLPNDRFSAERPEGSISTLTIQRTEQRDSAMYRCASSSSGGSADTQYFGPGTRLTVL.

The chain uses TRBV5-1 and TRBJ1-1; TRBD1 matches at 7 bases. Germline V gene sequence: CDR1 SGHRS, CDR2 YFSETQ. The length of the CDR3 is 14 residues. After removal of 4 bases from V and 4 bases from J, the junction contained 7 bases not matched to a gene. The CDR3 region has the DNA TGCGCCAGCAGCGCCACAGGGGTGGGCACTGAAGCTTTCTTT. It yields the protein CASSATGVGTEAFF.

This clone was observed a single time. The V and J genes are TRBV5-1 and TRBJ1-2; D call uncertain. Germline V lookup: CDR1 SGHRS, CDR2 YFSETQ. The CDR3 covers 13 residues. V lost 1 base to trimming and J lost 8 bases, with 12 bases between them. The CDR3 bases are TGCGCCAGCAGCTTGTGGGCAGTAGACGGCTACACCTTC. Encoded protein: CASSLWAVDGYTF.

DNA of the CDR3: TGTGCCAGCAGCGCCTCTAGCGGGGGCCACAATGAGCAGTTCTTC. Residues: CASSASSGGHNEQFF. This sequence joins TRBV9 and TRBJ2-1, with 10 bases that match TRBD2. V shed 3 bases, J shed 5 bases, and the junction held 5 bases outside the gene matches. CDR3 length: 15 amino acids. CDR1 and CDR2 from the germline V gene are SGDLS and YYNGEE.

J is TRBJ2-7 and V is TRBV29-1; D perhaps matches TRBD2 (5 bases). V gave up 7 bases and J gave up 7 bases, with 20 bases separating them. CDR3 length: 13 residues. Germline lookup yields CDR1 SQVTM and CDR2 ANQGSEA. CDR3 coding DNA: TGCAGCGCCGAGACGACTGGAGCGGAGGAGCAGTACTTC. Its translation: CSAETTGAEEQYF.

The CDR3 loop reads CASSLDPVDSGYLATNEKLFF. The CDR3 nucleotides are TGCGCCAGCAGCTTGGACCCGGTTGACAGTGGTTATCTGGCGACTAATGAAAAACTGTTTTTT. The V and J genes are TRBV5-1 and TRBJ1-4; tentatively, D is TRBD1 (5 bases). The length of the CDR3 is 21 residues. CDR1 and CDR2 from the germline V gene are SGHRS and YFSETQ. V shed 0 bases and J shed 2 bases, with 26 bases lying between them.

This clone occurred once. In DNA, the CDR3 is TGTGCCAGCAGCGATCCGGGTGAAAAACTGTTTTTT. Amino acids: CASSDPGEKLFF. The rearrangement links TRBV9 to TRBJ1-4, with D hard to call. CDR1 is SGDLS and CDR2 is YYNGEE in the germline V gene. V lost 3 bases, J lost 7 bases, and 7 bases lay in between. The CDR3 has 12 amino acids.

The genes are TRBV6-1 and TRBJ2-5; maybe TRBD1 (6 bases). Matching the DNA end better, TRBJ2-7 makes the J call doubtful. The CDR3 spans 15 residues. The germline V gene has CDR1 MNHNS and CDR2 SASEGT. The CDR3 DNA follows: TGTGCCAGCAGTCAACAGGGTGCCCCGGAGAGCGAGCAGTACTTC. It translates to CASSQQGAPESEQYF.

The rearrangement joins TRBV6-5 to TRBJ1-2; 9 bases are a match to TRBD1. Germline V gene data show CDR1 as MNHEY and CDR2 as SVGAGI. The V segment lost 5 bases and the J segment 8 bases; nucleotides outside the gene matches: 9. This CDR3 has 14 residues. The CDR3 DNA reads TGTGCCAGCAGTAATCGGGACAGGGTAGGAGGCTACACCTTC. This encodes CASSNRDRVGGYTF.

J is TRBJ1-1 and V is TRBV5-1; D is uncertain. V was clipped by 2 bases and J by 3 bases, with 11 bases between them. The CDR3 totals 14 residues. The V gene's germline CDR1 is SGHRS and CDR2 YFSETQ. The DNA for the CDR3 is TGCGCCAGCAGCTTAGGGTGGAGGGACACTGAAGCTTTCTTT. Residues: CASSLGWRDTEAFF.